What follows are 16 T cell receptor beta chains derived from one specimen sequenced in a study of HIV-infected patients and healthy controls. Alpha and beta constant-region primers primed reverse transcription of 500 to 550 ng RNA. Using multiplexing indices, alpha and beta chain libraries were generated apart by chain-specific third strand synthesis. One entry per CDR3 protein results from TCRdb running MiXCR on the 5' RACE reads. The sample has around 16,000 distinct CDR3 sequences; 9% to 9.5% are singletons. All unsorted peripheral T cells were captured because whole blood was used without fractionation. The material sequenced was blood. Every receptor here comes from an adult in good health.

This clonotype was seen repeatedly, ten times or more. V usage is TRBV11-2 and J usage is TRBJ2-5; no clear D gene. Germline CDR1 reads SGHAT; CDR2 reads FQNNGV. This CDR3 region has 15 residues. The V gene lost 2 bases and the J gene lost 2 bases, with 12 bases spanning the gap. CDR3 bases: TGTGCCAGCAGCTTACGTCTCAGTGATCAAGAGACCCAGTACTTC. Translating gives CASSLRLSDQETQYF.

Notes on this clonotype: This may come from a read error, since a much larger clone is one base off. V and J are TRBV4-1 and TRBJ2-7; perhaps TRBD2 as D (7 bases). Gene TRBJ2-1 matches the end of the DNA better, so the J call may be wrong. The length of the CDR3 is 14 residues. Germline V gene data show CDR1 as MGHRA and CDR2 as YSYEKL. The DNA for the CDR3 is TGCGCCAGCAGCCCGGAAAGGGGGGGCTACGAGCAGTTCTTC. Translating it yields CASSPERGGYEQFF.

The chain links TRBV30 to TRBJ1-4; D gene ambiguous. Trimming cost V 4 bases and J 5 bases, with 14 bases left between them. The length of the CDR3 is 14 residues. Per germline, CDR1 GTSNPN and CDR2 SVGIG (reference sequence). The CDR3: CAWKGRAENEKLFF. CDR3 sequence (DNA): TGTGCCTGGAAGGGAAGGGCAGAGAATGAAAAACTGTTTTTT.

This clonotype occurred many times. The genes are TRBV18 and TRBJ2-7, with 8 positions matching TRBD1. CDR3 length: 13 residues. Germline-derived CDR1 and CDR2 are KGHSH and LQKENI. V lost 3 bases to trimming and J lost 6 bases; unmatched junction nucleotides: 4. CDR3 sequence (DNA): TGTGCCAGCTCACCGACAGGGGATTCCGAGCAGTACGTC. Translation: CASSPTGDSEQYV.

This clonotype was counted a few times. The genes are TRBV2 and TRBJ2-1; D is undetermined. This CDR3 contains 11 residues. Per germline, CDR1 SNHLY and CDR2 FYNNEI. V lost 5 bases and J 8 bases, leaving 7 bases between the germline ends. The CDR3 DNA reads as TGTGCCAGCAGTAAGGTCTATGAGCAGTTCTTC. It translates to CASSKVYEQFF.

This clonotype is medium-sized. The chain has TRBV29-1 and TRBJ2-3; TRBD1 might be the D (5 bases). V was clipped by 3 bases and J by 6 bases, with 13 bases between them. This CDR3 contains 13 residues. Germline values: CDR1 SQVTM, CDR2 ANQGSEA. The CDR3 region is CSVDRVTGDTQYF. CDR3 coding DNA: TGCAGCGTTGACAGGGTGACTGGCGATACGCAGTATTTT.

This clonotype has a handful of counts. This rearrangement joins TRBV13 to TRBJ2-1; D is perhaps TRBD2 (5 bases). The CDR3 length is 16 residues. Germline-derived CDR1 and CDR2 are PRHDT and FYEKMQ (reference sequence). Trimming took off 5 bases at V and 1 base at J, with 15 bases between the two ends. CDR3 in DNA: TGTGCCAGCAGCCCCCCATCAGGAGGATCCTACAATGAGCAGTTCTTC. It is translated as CASSPPSGGSYNEQFF.

Remarks on this clonotype: This sequence may be a read error, since a much larger clone differs from it by one base. The rearrangement links TRBV9 to TRBJ2-5; possible D gene TRBD2, 6 bases. The CDR3 runs to 14 residues. Germline CDR1 reads SGDLS; CDR2 reads YYNGEE. In nucleotides, the CDR3 is TGTGCCAGCAGCGCGGGAGCCGCCCCAGAGACCCAGCACTTC. Protein product: CASSAGAAPETQHF.

Many counts were recorded for this clonotype. The gene calls are TRBV12-3 or TRBV12-4 and TRBJ2-1; 7 bases fit TRBD1. The CDR3 totals 15 residues. Trimming at V came to 5 bases and at J to 8 bases, leaving 12 bases not matched to a gene. CDR3 DNA sequence: TGTGCCAGCAGTGGTTCGACAGGGCAATTTGATGAGCAGTTCTTC. It translates to CASSGSTGQFDEQFF.

The genes are TRBV7-8 and TRBJ2-1, with 8 positions matching TRBD2. The germline CDR1 and CDR2 sequences are SGHVS and FQNEAQ. The CDR3 is made up of 15 amino acids. Trimming at V came to 5 bases and at J to 0 bases, leaving 3 bases not matched to a gene. As DNA, the CDR3 is TGTGCCAGCAGCCCCAGCGGGAGCTCCTACAATGAGCAGTTCTTC. Protein sequence: CASSPSGSSYNEQFF.

By share, this clonotype ranks as medium-sized. The chain has TRBV29-1 and TRBJ2-1, with 10 bases lining up with TRBD2. With 0 bases clipped from V and 11 bases from J, the junction kept 4 bases outside the gene matches. The germline V gene encodes CDR1 SQVTM and CDR2 ANQGSEA. The CDR3 is made up of 13 amino acids. CDR3 residues: CSVEEAGGDKQFF. The CDR3 DNA sequence: TGCAGCGTTGAAGAAGCGGGAGGGGATAAGCAGTTCTTC.

This clonotype was counted many times. This chain uses TRBV7-2 with TRBJ1-5, with TRBD1 as a possible D gene (6 bases). The CDR3 spans 15 residues. V was clipped by 1 base and J by 4 bases, with 11 bases between them. Looked up from germline, CDR1 is SGHTA and CDR2 is FQGNSA. The CDR3 sequence: CASSLVWTENQPQHF. CDR3 DNA sequence: TGTGCCAGCAGCTTAGTTTGGACAGAAAATCAGCCCCAGCATTTT.

The sample holds a few counts of this clonotype. The chain couples TRBV19 to TRBJ2-4; D may be TRBD2 (6 bases). The CDR3 consists of 20 residues. Germline loops: CDR1 LNHDA, CDR2 SQIVND (reference sequence). V was shortened by 0 bases and J by 4 bases, with 25 bases between the two germline ends. For the CDR3, the DNA is TGTGCCAGTAGTATAGACGGTTGGTCGGGAGACACCCCAATAAAAAACATTCAGTACTTC. Protein product: CASSIDGWSGDTPIKNIQYF.

The table lists this clonotype with many counts. This chain links TRBV27 with TRBJ1-2, with 9 bases that match TRBD1. Germline loops: CDR1 MNHEY, CDR2 SMNVEV (reference sequence). This CDR3 contains 16 residues. Trimming cost V 4 bases and J 0 bases; bases outside gene matches: 6. The CDR3 bases are TGTGCCAGCAGTTGGGGACAGGGCGCTTCTAACTATGGCTACACCTTC. As protein: CASSWGQGASNYGYTF.

This clonotype ranks as medium-sized. The chain carries TRBV28 and TRBJ2-7, with D perhaps TRBD2 (6 bases). Germline assignment: CDR1 MDHEN and CDR2 SYDVKM. This CDR3 contains 15 residues. The V and J ends lost 7 bases and 0 bases respectively, with 16 bases between them. In DNA, the CDR3 is TGTGCCAGCACTACCGCGGGGTCCGACTCCTACGAGCAGTACTTC. Translation gives CASTTAGSDSYEQYF.

This clonotype occurred many times. The chain couples TRBV10-3 to TRBJ1-2; 9 bases line up with TRBD1. Germline CDR1 reads ENHRY; CDR2 reads SYGVKD. This CDR3 comprises 14 residues. V trimming: 7 bases; J trimming: 8 bases; junction bases outside the gene matches: 11. This CDR3 is CAITRGQGTQGYTF. As DNA, the CDR3 is TGTGCCATCACCAGAGGACAGGGGACGCAGGGCTACACCTTC.